Shown below are 25 T cell receptor beta chains from a single sample sequenced in a study of T-cell reconstitution after alpha-beta-depleted transplantation in children. Researchers prepared the TCRbeta library using unique molecular identifiers, the study reports. TCRdb reprocessed the PCR reads with MiXCR, giving one entry per CDR3 protein. The table includes some 840,000 distinct CDR3 sequences, 16% detected once. The sequencing here drew on PBMCs, mostly from graft donor cells, taken 360 days after TCRalphabeta/CD19-depleted stem cell transplant. The source of these receptors is a male patient aged 10 to 17 who had a stem cell transplant for acute lymphoblastic leukemia, so the T cells may come from the graft donor.

Concerning this clonotype: A much larger clone is a single base away; this may be a read error. V is TRBV15 and J is TRBJ2-5; D remains unclear. The CDR3 length is 12 residues. CDR1 and CDR2 from the germline V gene are LNHNV and YYDKDF (reference sequence). DNA for the CDR3: TGTGCCACCAGCAGAGACGGAGAGACCCAGTGCTTC. Residues: CATSRDGETQCF.

This clonotype was seen ten or more times. The chain carries TRBV29-1 and TRBJ2-7, with 8 bases identical to TRBD1. Trimming removed 2 bases from V and 2 bases from J; junction bases left unmatched: 8. The CDR3 extends over 15 amino acids. Germline V gives CDR1 SQVTM, CDR2 ANQGSEA. CDR3 DNA: TGCAGCGTTGAATGGGCCCCGGGACAGGCCTACGAGCAGTACTTC. This gives the protein CSVEWAPGQAYEQYF.

The gene calls are TRBV11-1 and TRBJ2-1; 8 bases fit TRBD2. Trimming removed 6 bases from V and 5 bases from J; junction bases left unmatched: 18. This CDR3 is 18 amino acids long. Germline assignment: CDR1 SGHAT and CDR2 FQDESV (reference sequence). The CDR3 DNA follows: TGTGCCAGCAGACCGGGACTAGTAAACTCACAGGCGGACAATGAGCAGTTCTTC. It translates to CASRPGLVNSQADNEQFF. Full variable domain (outside the CDR3, taken from reference TRBV11-1 and TRBJ2-1): EAEVAQSPRYKITEKSQAVAFWCDPISGHATLYWYRQILGQGPELLVQFQDESVVDDSQLPKDRFSAERLKGVDSTLKIQPAELGDSAMYLCASRPGLVNSQADNEQFFGPGTRLTVL.

This clonotype was recorded a few times. The genes are TRBV14 and TRBJ2-7; 11 nucleotides match TRBD2. There are 18 residues in the CDR3. CDR1 and CDR2 from the germline V gene are SGHDN and FVKESK. The V segment lost 0 bases and the J segment 5 bases; nucleotides outside the gene matches: 12. The CDR3 sequence: CASSQEGIAGGPIDEQYF. CDR3 DNA: TGTGCCAGCAGCCAAGAAGGTATAGCGGGAGGGCCCATCGACGAGCAGTACTTC.

This clonotype was observed a few times. This rearrangement joins TRBV6-5 to TRBJ1-5; D is uncertain. V dropped 2 bases and J dropped 0 bases, with 14 bases sitting between them. CDR1 MNHEY and CDR2 SVGAGI come from the germline V gene. The CDR3 runs to 17 residues. In DNA, the CDR3 is TGTGCCAGCAGTTACCCGGACGGAAGTTATAGCAATCAGCCCCAGCATTTT. Protein: CASSYPDGSYSNQPQHF.

This clonotype was picked up a small number of times. The chain couples TRBV11-2 to TRBJ2-2; the match to TRBD2 covers 8 bases. Germline values: CDR1 SGHAT, CDR2 FQNNGV. The CDR3 sequence is 14 residues long. The V and J ends lost 5 bases and 7 bases, in that order; junction bases with no gene match: 6. CDR3 bases: TGTGCCAGCAGCGCAGCGGGAGTCAGCGGGGAGCTGTTTTTT. Its translation: CASSAAGVSGELFF.

This clonotype was detected a few times. The V call is TRBV6-2 or TRBV6-3, the J call TRBJ2-2; D gene ambiguous. The CDR3 runs to 13 residues. Germline V gives CDR1 MNHEY, CDR2 SVGEGT. The V gene lost 4 bases and the J gene lost 7 bases, with 10 bases spanning the gap. The CDR3 region is CASSLQVVGELFF. The CDR3 DNA reads TGTGCCAGCAGTTTGCAGGTTGTCGGGGAGCTGTTTTTT.

This clonotype was seen at least ten times. The chain employs TRBV7-9 and TRBJ2-1, with 10 bases aligning to TRBD1. The J segment lost 6 bases and the V segment lost 7 bases, leaving 6 bases of the junction unmatched. The germline V gene encodes CDR1 SEHNR and CDR2 FQNEAQ (reference sequence). The CDR3 has 14 residues. The chain's CDR3 is CASIPGQGFNEQFF. For the CDR3, the DNA is TGTGCCAGCATCCCGGGACAGGGGTTCAATGAGCAGTTCTTC.

Only a few counts were recorded for this clonotype. The gene calls are TRBV11-3 and TRBJ2-5; 7 nucleotides agree with TRBD2. From germline, CDR1 is SGHNT and CDR2 YENEEA. The CDR3 extends over 16 amino acids. V was pared by 2 bases and J by 5 bases, with 11 bases of the junction left unmatched. This CDR3 reads CASSLRGAGAGETQYF. CDR3 DNA: TGTGCCAGCAGCTTACGAGGGGCGGGAGCCGGGGAGACCCAGTACTTC.

This clonotype was seen more than once but under ten times. The gene calls are TRBV19 and TRBJ2-7; D might be TRBD2 (7 bases). The CDR3 loop spans 15 amino acids. The germline V gene has CDR1 LNHDA and CDR2 SQIVND (reference sequence). V gave up 5 bases and J gave up 2 bases, with 16 bases separating them. The CDR3 region has the DNA TGTGCCAGTAGTCCTTGGGGAGGGGGTACCTACGAGCAGTACTTC. This encodes CASSPWGGGTYEQYF.

The J gene is TRBJ2-5, the V gene TRBV12-3 or TRBV12-4; TRBD2 matches 7 bases. J was trimmed by 5 bases and V by 1 base; bases with no gene match: 7. The CDR3 extends over 15 amino acids. CDR3 nucleotides: TGTGCCAGCAGTTTAGGGGCGGGAGCGAGCGAGACCCAGTACTTC. It specifies CASSLGAGASETQYF.

V and J are TRBV10-3 and TRBJ2-5; no firm D call. This CDR3 is 12 amino acids long. Germline V CDR1 and CDR2: ENHRY, SYGVKD. Trimming stripped 4 bases from V and 4 bases from J, with 7 bases between. CDR3 sequence: CAISGTGETQYF. The CDR3 DNA is TGTGCCATCAGTGGGACGGGAGAGACCCAGTACTTC.

This chain connects TRBV6-9 to TRBJ1-5; D is undetermined. Germline assignment: CDR1 MNHGY and CDR2 SVAAGI. Deletions cut 4 bases from V and 4 bases from J, with 8 bases between. CDR3 length: 13 amino acids. The DNA of the CDR3 is TGTGCCAGCAGTTCTTCCCGAAATCAGCCCCAGCATTTT. Its protein product is CASSSSRNQPQHF.

V gene TRBV20-1 combines with J gene TRBJ1-1; D gene unclear. This CDR3 region has 15 residues. With 1 base removed from V and 1 base from J, the gap between germline ends came to 13 bases. In germline, CDR1 is DFQATT, CDR2 SNEGSKA (reference sequence). The CDR3: CSARARLRRNTEAFF. The CDR3 DNA follows: TGCAGTGCTAGAGCTCGTTTACGGAGGAACACTGAAGCTTTCTTT.

This clonotype has only a few counts. This sequence joins TRBV29-1 and TRBJ2-3, with 9 bases identical to TRBD1. From germline, CDR1 is SQVTM and CDR2 ANQGSEA. The CDR3 runs to 16 residues. V shed 5 bases, J shed 4 bases, and the junction held 13 bases outside the gene matches. The CDR3 bases are TGCAGCGTTCTCAACAGGGGGCGAAGGAGGGCAGATACGCAGTATTTT. Its translation: CSVLNRGRRRADTQYF.

This clonotype came up a few times. This sequence joins TRBV19 and TRBJ2-1; 8 bases align to TRBD1. V lost 9 bases to trimming and J lost 9 bases; unmatched junction nucleotides: 13. This CDR3 region has 14 residues. Germline V gene lookup returns CDR1 LNHDA and CDR2 SQIVND (reference sequence). CDR3 sequence: CASRGTGRTGEQFF. DNA for the CDR3: TGTGCCAGCAGGGGGACAGGAAGGACCGGTGAGCAGTTCTTC.

This clonotype was counted between two and nine times. V usage is TRBV7-8 and J usage is TRBJ2-7; D is ambiguous. Germline V gene sequence: CDR1 SGHVS, CDR2 FQNEAQ. The CDR3 covers 17 residues. Trimming cost V 1 base and J 0 bases, with 16 bases left between them. This chain's CDR3 is CASSLVSRRVSSYEQYF. The CDR3 region has the DNA TGTGCCAGCAGCTTAGTATCCCGACGGGTAAGCTCCTACGAGCAGTACTTC.

This clonotype has a handful of counts. The J gene is TRBJ2-3, the V gene TRBV19, with 11 bases fitting TRBD2. Germline V gene data show CDR1 as LNHDA and CDR2 as SQIVND (reference sequence). The CDR3 covers 18 residues. Germline trimming cut 3 bases from V and 4 bases from J; bases unmatched to any gene: 12. The CDR3 DNA follows: TGTGCCAGTAGTATCCGGGGCCGACTAGCGGGAAGCTCAGATACGCAGTATTTT. Translating it yields CASSIRGRLAGSSDTQYF.

This chain links TRBV6-5 with TRBJ2-3; D is unresolved. The CDR3 totals 14 residues. Per the germline V gene, CDR1 is MNHEY and CDR2 is SVGAGI. V lost 6 bases, J lost 4 bases, and 14 bases lay in between. CDR3 sequence (DNA): TGTGCCAGCAGCCCGATCCGACTGGCAGATACGCAGTATTTT. Protein product: CASSPIRLADTQYF.

Ten or more counts support this clonotype. The chain employs TRBV10-3 and TRBJ2-1, with a weak D call TRBD2 (8 bases). Germline values: CDR1 ENHRY, CDR2 SYGVKD. The CDR3 contains 13 residues. V shed 11 bases and J shed 8 bases, with 19 bases lying between them. In DNA, the CDR3 is TGTGCCGCTTCGGGACTAGGGGGCGATGAGCAGTTCTTC. Its translation is CAASGLGGDEQFF.

The V gene is TRBV29-1, the J gene TRBJ2-7; weak D call: TRBD1 (6 bases). This CDR3 is 12 amino acids long. Germline CDR1 reads SQVTM; CDR2 reads ANQGSEA. V was clipped by 4 bases and J by 3 bases, with 10 bases between them. CDR3 loop: CSVAYRVYEQYF. The CDR3 nucleotides are TGCAGCGTTGCCTACAGGGTCTACGAGCAGTACTTC.

The sample holds a few counts of this clonotype. The chain uses TRBV24-1 and TRBJ2-1; weak D call: TRBD2 (6 bases). The CDR3 contains 16 residues. Germline CDR1 reads KGHDR; CDR2 reads SFDVKD. With 4 bases removed from V and 7 bases from J, the gap between germline ends came to 19 bases. The CDR3 spells CATSDPRSGQRNEQFF. The CDR3 bases are TGTGCCACCAGTGACCCCCGTAGCGGACAACGTAATGAGCAGTTCTTC.

This clonotype was counted ten times or more. The chain combines TRBV7-9 with TRBJ2-7; 8 positions match TRBD1. Trimming removed 0 bases from V and 5 bases from J; junction bases left unmatched: 9. This CDR3 is built from 16 residues. The germline V gene has CDR1 SEHNR and CDR2 FQNEAQ (reference sequence). In DNA, the CDR3 is TGTGCCAGCAGCTTAGCGCTCATTGACAGGGGCCACGAGCAGTACTTC. Translation: CASSLALIDRGHEQYF.

The V call is TRBV12-3 or TRBV12-4, the J call TRBJ2-5; the D gene is possibly TRBD1 (6 bases). V was clipped by 7 bases and J by 5 bases, with 23 bases between them. The CDR3 has 16 residues. The CDR3 sequence: CASTFRLQGFWETQYF. CDR3 bases: TGTGCCAGCACCTTCCGGTTACAGGGATTTTGGGAGACCCAGTACTTC.

The chain uses TRBV7-3 and TRBJ1-5; 11 bases fit TRBD1. Germline lookup yields CDR1 SGHTA and CDR2 FQGTGA. CDR3 length: 17 residues. V was clipped by 2 bases and J by 3 bases; unmatched bases: 6. The DNA for the CDR3 is TGTGCCAGCAGCTTAGGAGGACAGGGGGCACCCAATCAGCCCCAGCATTTT. This translates into CASSLGGQGAPNQPQHF. Looking up the rest from reference TRBV7-3 and TRBJ1-5 gives the full variable domain: GAGVSQTPSNKVTEKGKYVELRCDPISGHTALYWYRQSLGQGPEFLIYFQGTGAADDSGLPNDRFFAVRPEGSVSTLKIQRTERGDSAVYLCASSLGGQGAPNQPQHFGDGTRLSIL.